The T cell receptor (beta chain) under discussion was sequenced for a study of blood T cells in healthy people across ages. There were healthy Caucasian individuals from Russia, aged about 6 to 100, serving as donors. Study results and caveats: Among T cells, TCR beta diversity per million cells dropped roughly linearly as age rose. Diversity figures derived from one million T cells were judged to underestimate the true value.

With a J-beta primer mix and a sample-barcoded 5' primer, a second PCR ran about 6 to 11 cycles. TCRdb passed the 5' RACE reads through MiXCR, listing each CDR3 protein once. The data contain about 640,000 distinct CDR3 sequences, about 30% of them singletons. Germline V lookup: CDR1 KGHDR, CDR2 SFDVKD. This CDR3 is built from 17 residues. V was trimmed by 3 bases and J by 1 base, leaving 16 bases between them. A note on this clonotype: What it binds is unknown.

The V and J genes are TRBV24-1 and TRBJ2-3; possibly TRBD1 for D (6 bases). The receptor comes from an elderly woman in good health. Sequencing was done on a sample of blood. CDR3 in DNA: TGTGCCACCAGTGATCGAAGTAGCAGACAGGGCACAGATACGCAGTATTTT. This encodes CATSDRSSRQGTDTQYF.